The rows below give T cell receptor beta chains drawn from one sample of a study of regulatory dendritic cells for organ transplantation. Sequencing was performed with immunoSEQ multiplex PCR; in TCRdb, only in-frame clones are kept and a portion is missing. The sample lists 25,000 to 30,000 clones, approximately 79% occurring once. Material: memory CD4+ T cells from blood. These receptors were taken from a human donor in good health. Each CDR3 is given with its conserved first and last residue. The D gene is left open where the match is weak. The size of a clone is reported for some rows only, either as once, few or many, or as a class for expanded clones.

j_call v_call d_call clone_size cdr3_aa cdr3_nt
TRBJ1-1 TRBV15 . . CATSRARSWNTEAFF TGTGCCACCAGCAGAGCGCGGAGTTGGAACACTGAAGCTTTCTTT
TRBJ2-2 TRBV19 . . CASSTQGSTGELFF TGTGCCAGTAGTACACAGGGTTCCACCGGGGAGCTGTTTTTT
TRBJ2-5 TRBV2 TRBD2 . CASSRTSGRETQYF TGTGCCAGCAGCCGGACTAGCGGGAGAGAGACCCAGTACTTC
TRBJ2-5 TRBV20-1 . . CSAIQETQYF TGCAGTGCCATCCAAGAGACCCAGTACTTC
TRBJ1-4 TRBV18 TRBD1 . CASSPQGQGPEKLFF TGTGCCAGCTCACCTCAGGGACAGGGCCCCGAAAAACTGTTTTTT
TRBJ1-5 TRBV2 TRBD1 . CASRATGVGNQPQHF TGTGCCAGCAGAGCTACAGGGGTAGGCAATCAGCCCCAGCATTTT
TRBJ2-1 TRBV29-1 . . CSGHRVENEQFF TGCAGCGGGCACAGGGTTGAGAATGAGCAGTTCTTC
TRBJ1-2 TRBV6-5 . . CASSPRAYGYTF TGTGCCAGCAGTCCTAGGGCCTATGGCTACACCTTC
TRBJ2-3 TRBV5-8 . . CASSLVGTRTDTQYF TGTGCCAGCAGCTTGGTGGGAACACGCACAGATACGCAGTATTTT
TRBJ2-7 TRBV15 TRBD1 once CATSSRQGREQYF TGTGCCACCAGCAGCCGACAGGGGCGGGAGCAGTACTTC
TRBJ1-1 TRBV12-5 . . CASGDGGITEAFF TGTGCTAGTGGAGACGGCGGGATCACTGAAGCTTTCTTT
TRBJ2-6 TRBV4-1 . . CASSQAISGANVLTF TGCGCCAGCAGCCAAGCCATCTCTGGGGCCAACGTCCTGACTTTC
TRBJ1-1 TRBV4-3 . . CASSQVGGLAFF TGCGCCAGCAGCCAAGTTGGGGGACTCGCTTTCTTT
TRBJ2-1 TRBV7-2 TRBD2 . CASSTQRGGYNEQFF TGTGCCAGCAGCACCCAGCGGGGGGGCTACAATGAGCAGTTCTTC
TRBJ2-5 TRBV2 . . CASSLFGEETQYF TGTGCCAGCAGCCTATTCGGGGAAGAGACCCAGTACTTC
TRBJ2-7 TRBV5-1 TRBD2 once CASSLDGTSGLYEQYF TGCGCCAGCAGCCTGGACGGGACTAGCGGGTTGTACGAGCAGTACTTC
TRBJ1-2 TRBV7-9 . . CASSNTGDWGYGYTF TGTGCCAGCAGCAACACCGGGGATTGGGGCTATGGCTACACCTTC
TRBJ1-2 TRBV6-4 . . CASSEGEGLGNYGYTF TGTGCCAGCAGTGAGGGGGAGGGGCTGGGGAACTATGGCTACACCTTC
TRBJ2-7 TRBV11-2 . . CASSLGVAEAYEQYF TGTGCCAGCAGCTTAGGCGTAGCGGAGGCCTACGAGCAGTACTTC
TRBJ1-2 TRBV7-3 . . CASSLTAGGIYGYTF TGTGCCAGCAGCTTAACGGCGGGGGGTATCTATGGCTACACCTTC
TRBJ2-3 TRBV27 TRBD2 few CASSLAGGPTTDTQYF TGTGCCAGCAGTTTAGCGGGGGGGCCTACCACAGATACGCAGTATTTT
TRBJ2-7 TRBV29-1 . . CSVGGGAREQYF TGCAGCGTTGGTGGGGGGGCCCGAGAGCAGTACTTC
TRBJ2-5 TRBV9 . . CASSRTLQETQYF TGTGCCAGCAGCCGGACTCTCCAAGAGACCCAGTACTTC
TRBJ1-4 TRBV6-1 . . CASSEALQSFNEKLFF TGTGCCAGCAGTGAAGCACTACAGAGTTTTAATGAAAAACTGTTTTTT
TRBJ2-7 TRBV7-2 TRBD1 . CACRDRGYEQYF TGTGCCTGCCGGGACAGGGGCTACGAGCAGTACTTC
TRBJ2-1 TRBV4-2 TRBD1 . CASSQASGQGSYNEQFF TGTGCCAGCAGCCAAGCCTCCGGACAGGGCTCCTACAATGAGCAGTTCTTC
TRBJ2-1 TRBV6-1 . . CASSEHSTGQFF TGTGCCAGCAGTGAACACTCCACGGGGCAGTTCTTC
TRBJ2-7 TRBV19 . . CASSALDRGEQYF TGTGCCAGTAGCGCCCTTGACAGAGGCGAGCAGTACTTC
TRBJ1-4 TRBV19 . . CASSISGANEKLFF TGTGCCAGTAGTATCTCTGGGGCTAATGAAAAACTGTTTTTT
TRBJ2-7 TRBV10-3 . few CAIRASLDEQYF TGTGCCATCAGAGCAAGTTTGGACGAGCAGTACTTC
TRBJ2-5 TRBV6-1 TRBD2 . CASSEWLSGGVQYF TGTGCCAGCAGTGAATGGCTTAGCGGGGGCGTCCAGTACTTC
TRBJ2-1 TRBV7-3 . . CASSLIPGANEQFF TGTGCCAGCAGCTTAATCCCGGGGGCGAATGAGCAGTTCTTC
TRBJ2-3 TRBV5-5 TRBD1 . CASSGTGDTDTQYF TGTGCCAGCAGCGGGACAGGAGATACAGATACGCAGTATTTT
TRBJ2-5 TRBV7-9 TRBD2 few CASSLGLAGAQETQYF TGTGCCAGCAGCCTAGGACTAGCGGGAGCTCAAGAGACCCAGTACTTC
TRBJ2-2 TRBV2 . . CASSGDAGELFF TGTGCCAGCTCGGGGGACGCCGGGGAGCTGTTTTTT
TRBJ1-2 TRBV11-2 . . CASSLEGGRMVGYTF TGTGCCAGCAGCCTAGAGGGGGGAAGAATGGTTGGCTACACCTTC